These 23 T cell receptor beta chains originate from one sample sequenced in a study of blood T cell repertoires in COVID-19. Profiled with immunoSEQ multiplex PCR; TCRdb holds only in-frame clones, not every one. The sample lists under 350,000 clones, around 89% seen once, with roughly 4.8% in the top ten. Sequencing was carried out using peripheral blood. The source is a man aged 35 to 55 with acute or convalescent COVID-19.

The chain employs TRBV5-4 and TRBJ1-1; the D gene is possibly TRBD1 (5 bases). The V end lost 3 bases, the J end lost 3 bases, and 15 bases lay between the germline ends. The CDR3 has 15 residues. Germline CDR1 reads SGHNT; CDR2 reads YYREEE (reference sequence). The CDR3 is CASSSRGSGDTEAFF. Here the CDR3 DNA reads TGTGCCAGCAGCTCCCGGGGGTCGGGGGACACTGAAGCTTTCTTT. The complete variable domain, with remaining parts taken from reference TRBV5-4 and TRBJ1-1, reads ETGVTQSPTHLIKTRGQQVTLRCSSQSGHNTVSWYQQALGQGPQFIFQYYREEENGRGNFPPRFSGLQFPNYSSELNVNALELDDSALYLCASSSRGSGDTEAFFGQGTRLTVV.

V usage is TRBV19 and J usage is TRBJ2-6; D not certain. Germline CDR1 is LNHDA and CDR2 is SQIVND (reference sequence). V dropped 3 bases and J dropped 0 bases, with 6 bases sitting between them. This CDR3 spans 15 amino acids. CDR3 nucleotides: TGTGCCAGTAGTATGGGCAACTCTGGGGCCAACGTCCTGACTTTC. Its translation is CASSMGNSGANVLTF.

This rearrangement joins TRBV5-1 to TRBJ2-7, with 9 bases fitting TRBD2. CDR3 size: 15 residues. V dropped 3 bases and J dropped 3; count of bases not matched to a gene: 7. The germline V gene has CDR1 SGHRS and CDR2 YFSETQ. As DNA, the CDR3 is TGCGCCAGCAGCTCGACTAGCGGCTTCCGCTACGAGCAGTACTTC. Protein sequence: CASSSTSGFRYEQYF.

This sequence joins TRBV30 and TRBJ2-2; 7 positions match TRBD2. This CDR3 comprises 14 residues. Germline V gene data show CDR1 as GTSNPN and CDR2 as SVGIG (reference sequence). V lost 5 bases and J lost 6; bases outside the gene matches: 9. CDR3 coding DNA: TGTGCCTGGCGGCGGGAGAGGGTATCCGGGGAGCTGTTTTTT. Translated: CAWRRERVSGELFF.

In DNA, the CDR3 is TGTGCCAGCAGCGGCACCGGGACATCCACAGATACGCAGTATTTT. Encoded protein: CASSGTGTSTDTQYF. This chain joins TRBV5-5 and TRBJ2-3; weak D call: TRBD1 (6 bases). The CDR3 is 15 residues long. V lost 4 bases to trimming and J lost 2 bases, with 14 bases between them. Germline V gene data show CDR1 as SGHKS and CDR2 as YYEKEE (reference sequence).

The chain is built from TRBV25-1 and TRBJ1-1, with D unresolved. This CDR3 has 14 residues. V shed 5 bases and J shed 2 bases, with 12 bases lying between them. The germline V gene encodes CDR1 MGHDK and CDR2 SYGVNS. The CDR3 is CASSLGAENTEAFF. The CDR3 nucleotides are TGTGCCAGCAGTCTGGGAGCCGAAAACACTGAAGCTTTCTTT.

This chain uses TRBV7-9 with TRBJ1-4; TRBD1 matches 8 bases. V shed 7 bases, J shed 7 bases, and the junction held 8 bases outside the gene matches. The CDR3 contains 14 residues. The germline V gene has CDR1 SEHNR and CDR2 FQNEAQ (reference sequence). The CDR3: CASTKQGASEKLFF. The DNA of the CDR3 is TGTGCCAGCACCAAGCAGGGGGCGTCTGAAAAACTGTTTTTT.

The chain has TRBV5-1 and TRBJ2-1; 7 nucleotides line up with TRBD1. Unmatched junction bases numbered 9, after V lost 8 bases and J lost 10 bases. The CDR3 is 12 residues long. CDR1 and CDR2 from the germline V gene are SGHRS and YFSETQ. In DNA form, the CDR3 reads TGCGCCAGATCAGGGGGATTGAAGGAGCAGTTCTTC. Translating it yields CARSGGLKEQFF. Using reference TRBV5-1 and TRBJ2-1 for the parts outside the CDR3, the full variable domain is KAGVTQTPRYLIKTRGQQVTLSCSPISGHRSVSWYQQTPGQGLQFLFEYFSETQRNKGNFPGRFSGRQFSNSRSEMNVSTLELGDSALYLCARSGGLKEQFFGPGTRLTVL.

The chain links TRBV5-6 to TRBJ1-2; 7 bases match TRBD1. The V and J ends lost 1 base and 8 bases, in that order; junction bases with no gene match: 14. CDR1 and CDR2 from the germline V gene are SGHDT and YYEEEE. The CDR3 length is 16 residues. Here the CDR3 DNA reads TGTGCCAGCAGCTTGACTTTGAGGGGGCCCGTAACCGGCTACACCTTC. It is translated as CASSLTLRGPVTGYTF.

V usage is TRBV7-9 and J usage is TRBJ2-1; 11 positions agree with TRBD2. The CDR3 is 15 residues long. The ends lost 5 bases at V and 8 bases at J; junction bases unmatched: 8. CDR1 is SEHNR, CDR2 FQNEAQ, per germline (reference sequence). In nucleotides, the CDR3 is TGTGCCAGCAGCCAAACACTAGCGGGGGTCGATGAGCAGTTCTTC. Residues: CASSQTLAGVDEQFF.

In this sample, this clone turned up once. The CDR3 reads CASSPEGAGDTDTQYF. For the CDR3, the DNA is TGTGCCAGCAGCCCCGAGGGAGCGGGGGACACAGATACGCAGTATTTT. J is TRBJ2-3 and V is TRBV7-9, with TRBD2 matching over 8 bases. V was clipped by 5 bases and J by 2 bases; unmatched bases: 9. This CDR3 is 16 amino acids long. Germline V gene lookup returns CDR1 SEHNR and CDR2 FQNEAQ (reference sequence).

The rearrangement links TRBV12-5 to TRBJ1-5; possibly TRBD1 for D (5 bases). V was shortened by 5 bases and J by 5 bases, with 10 bases between the two germline ends. Looked up from germline, CDR1 is LGHNT and CDR2 is FRNRAP. The CDR3 contains 13 residues. The CDR3 sequence is CASGRGKDQPQHF. Written as DNA, the CDR3 is TGTGCTAGTGGTCGGGGGAAGGATCAGCCCCAGCATTTT.

The V and J genes are TRBV30 and TRBJ1-2; TRBD1 agrees at 8 bases. Germline V CDR1 and CDR2: GTSNPN, SVGIG (reference sequence). The CDR3 covers 15 residues. J was trimmed by 4 bases and V by 0 bases; bases with no gene match: 7. The CDR3 region is CAWSVAGQDFYGYTF. The CDR3 DNA follows: TGTGCCTGGAGTGTGGCGGGACAGGATTTCTATGGCTACACCTTC.

The chain carries TRBV3-1 (or the pseudogene TRBV3-2) and TRBJ1-6, with 8 bases fitting TRBD1. J lost 6 bases, V lost 1 base, and 8 bases had no gene match. The CDR3 consists of 17 residues. The V gene's germline CDR1 is LGHDT and CDR2 YNNKEL (reference sequence). CDR3 sequence: CASSQVSGGAGNSPLHF. The CDR3 DNA sequence: TGTGCCAGCAGCCAAGTTTCAGGGGGCGCGGGTAATTCACCCCTCCACTTT.

The chain has TRBV28 and TRBJ1-2; 8 bases are a match to TRBD1. V dropped 2 bases and J dropped 8; count of bases not matched to a gene: 4. Germline V gene lookup returns CDR1 MDHEN and CDR2 SYDVKM. This CDR3 is 13 amino acids long. CDR3 nucleotides: TGTGCCAGCAGTTTAATAACAGGGGGAGGCTACACCTTC. Its translation: CASSLITGGGYTF.

The rearrangement uses TRBV11-3 and TRBJ2-3; maybe TRBD2 (6 bases). The CDR3 length is 15 residues. CDR1 SGHNT and CDR2 YENEEA come from the germline V gene. V lost 1 base, J lost 0 bases, and 8 bases lay in between. CDR3 amino acids: CASSLGAGSTDTQYF. As DNA, the CDR3 is TGTGCCAGCAGCTTAGGGGCGGGGAGCACAGATACGCAGTATTTT. Looking up the rest from reference TRBV11-3 and TRBJ2-3 gives the full variable domain: EAGVVQSPRYKIIEKKQPVAFWCNPISGHNTLYWYLQNLGQGPELLIRYENEEAVDDSQLPKDRFSAERLKGVDSTLKIQPAELGDSAVYLCASSLGAGSTDTQYFGPGTRLTVL.

The chain joins TRBV2 to TRBJ1-1; D is unclear. The CDR3 totals 14 residues. The germline V and J ends were trimmed by 3 bases and 3 bases, with 11 bases remaining between them. Germline CDR1 and CDR2: SNHLY and FYNNEI. The CDR3 nucleotides are TGTGCCAGCAGTGAGACCCGAGGGTACACTGAAGCTTTCTTT. Translation gives CASSETRGYTEAFF.

The rearrangement joins TRBV29-1 to TRBJ1-2; D might be TRBD1 (5 bases). The CDR3 loop spans 12 amino acids. The V end lost 3 bases, the J end lost 8 bases, and 13 bases lay between the germline ends. Germline CDR1 is SQVTM and CDR2 is ANQGSEA. This CDR3 reads CSVERQGGGYTF. The CDR3 region has the DNA TGCAGCGTTGAGAGGCAGGGAGGGGGCTACACCTTC.

The gene calls are TRBV20-1 and TRBJ2-7; 7 nucleotides agree with TRBD2. V trimming: 3 bases; J trimming: 3 bases; junction bases outside the gene matches: 2. Germline V CDR1 and CDR2: DFQATT, SNEGSKA (reference sequence). There are 12 residues in the CDR3. CDR3 loop: CSASGLGYEQYF. The DNA of the CDR3 is TGCAGTGCTAGTGGACTAGGCTACGAGCAGTACTTC.

The genes are TRBV9 and TRBJ2-7; D is possibly TRBD2 (6 bases). The CDR3 consists of 15 residues. Germline values: CDR1 SGDLS, CDR2 YYNGEE. The germline V and J ends were trimmed by 0 bases and 0 bases, with 10 bases remaining between them. The CDR3 is CASSVGDSYSYEQYF. The DNA for the CDR3 is TGTGCCAGCAGCGTAGGGGACTCTTACTCCTACGAGCAGTACTTC.

The chain links TRBV6-5 to TRBJ2-2; perhaps TRBD1 as D (5 bases). Germline V gives CDR1 MNHEY, CDR2 SVGAGI. This CDR3 is built from 15 residues. Between the trimmed V and J ends, which lost 4 bases and 3 bases, there was a span of 12 bases. For the CDR3, the DNA is TGTGCCAGCAGTTGGGGCGCGGAAGACACCGGGGAGCTGTTTTTT. As protein: CASSWGAEDTGELFF.

This sequence joins TRBV6-2 or TRBV6-3 and TRBJ2-7; a weak D match, TRBD2 (5 bases). The CDR3 runs to 16 residues. V was pared by 5 bases and J by 4 bases, with 21 bases between. Germline V gene data show CDR1 as MNHEY and CDR2 as SVGEGT. In DNA, the CDR3 is TGTGCCAGCAGTCCGCCAGCCCCCCGGAGGCCTTACGAGCAGTACTTC. This gives the protein CASSPPAPRRPYEQYF.

The rearrangement links TRBV6-5 to TRBJ2-1; the D gene is possibly TRBD2 (6 bases). The V end lost 6 bases, the J end lost 12 bases, and 24 bases lay between the germline ends. The CDR3 sequence is 15 residues long. In germline, CDR1 is MNHEY, CDR2 SVGAGI. CDR3 DNA: TGTGCCAGCAGACCCTCCAAGGCGGGGACTTCTGGGCAGTTCTTC. It yields the protein CASRPSKAGTSGQFF.